A single sample gave rise to the 17 T cell receptor beta chains below, sequenced in a study of cytomegalovirus exposure and HLA in healthy donors. The PCR contained 60 Vbeta and 13 Jbeta primers. Profiling relied on immunoSEQ multiplex PCR, and the TCRdb table lists in-frame clones only, not all of them. The sample comprises about 120,000 clones, 74% of which are singletons, and just over 2% rests with the top ten. The sample was PBMCs. The receptors were gathered from a human donor in good health.

J is TRBJ2-4 and V is TRBV2; D may be TRBD2 (6 bases). The germline V gene has CDR1 SNHLY and CDR2 FYNNEI. This CDR3 has 15 amino acids. Trimming pared 5 bases from V and 1 base from J, leaving 12 bases between. CDR3 coding DNA: TGTGCCAGCAGTTCCTCTAGCGTGGCCAAAAACATTCAGTACTTC. Residues: CASSSSSVAKNIQYF.

The chain couples TRBV10-2 to TRBJ2-7; D ambiguous. The CDR3 has 13 residues. Per germline, CDR1 WSHSY and CDR2 SAAADI. Trimming took off 8 bases at V and 4 bases at J, with 15 bases between the two ends. CDR3 sequence (DNA): TGCGCCAGCGCACAGACCAGTGGGTACGAGCAGTACTTC. This gives the protein CASAQTSGYEQYF.

V gene TRBV19 combines with J gene TRBJ1-1, with D unresolved. CDR1 is LNHDA, CDR2 SQIVND, per germline (reference sequence). The CDR3 extends over 15 amino acids. The V gene lost 3 bases and the J gene lost 4 bases, with 15 bases spanning the gap. The CDR3 loop is CASSIGLLGGTEAFF. CDR3 DNA: TGTGCCAGTAGTATTGGATTGCTGGGAGGCACTGAAGCTTTCTTT.

This chain connects TRBV6-5 to TRBJ2-7; 9 bases fit TRBD1. The CDR3 has 14 amino acids. Germline CDR1 reads MNHEY; CDR2 reads SVGAGI. Trimming cost V 5 bases and J 6 bases; bases outside gene matches: 8. The CDR3 nucleotides are TGTGCCAGCAGTCTATCGACAGGGGGAGGCGAGCAGTACTTC. Protein sequence: CASSLSTGGGEQYF.

This clone was seen once. The V and J genes are TRBV7-7 and TRBJ2-5, with D hard to call. With 5 bases removed from V and 1 base from J, the gap between germline ends came to 17 bases. CDR1 SSHAT and CDR2 FNYEAQ come from the germline V gene (reference sequence). The CDR3 sequence is 16 residues long. The CDR3 here is CASSPRTGWRQETQYF. The CDR3 coding sequence is TGTGCCAGCAGCCCCCGTACGGGTTGGCGCCAAGAGACCCAGTACTTC.

The chain joins TRBV7-9 to TRBJ1-1; 11 nucleotides line up with TRBD1. V lost 3 bases and J lost 4; bases outside the gene matches: 4. The CDR3 length is 15 residues. The V gene's germline CDR1 is SEHNR and CDR2 FQNEAQ (reference sequence). The CDR3 region is CASSLRTGGSTEAFF. CDR3 sequence (DNA): TGTGCCAGCAGCTTGCGGACAGGGGGCAGCACTGAAGCTTTCTTT. Filled out from reference TRBV7-9 and TRBJ1-1, the complete variable domain reads DTGVSQNPRHKITKRGQNVTFRCDPISEHNRLYWYRQTLGQGPEFLTYFQNEAQLEKSRLLSDRFSAERPKGSFSTLEIQRTEQGDSAMYLCASSLRTGGSTEAFFGQGTRLTVV.

The chain recombines TRBV18 with TRBJ2-7; 13 bases line up with TRBD2. V lost 4 bases, J lost 2 bases, and 11 bases stayed unmatched. The length of the CDR3 is 18 residues. Per the germline V gene, CDR1 is KGHSH and CDR2 is LQKENI. This CDR3 reads CASSLQPGLAGVPYEQYF. Written as DNA, the CDR3 is TGTGCCAGCTCACTACAGCCCGGACTAGCGGGGGTCCCCTACGAGCAGTACTTC.

V usage is TRBV7-6 and J usage is TRBJ2-5; 9 bases match TRBD2. The CDR3 runs to 15 residues. Trimming removed 5 bases from V and 1 base from J; junction bases left unmatched: 5. Germline CDR1 and CDR2: SGHVS and FNYEAQ. CDR3: CASSEGLALQETQYF. The DNA for the CDR3 is TGTGCCAGCAGCGAGGGACTAGCTCTCCAAGAGACCCAGTACTTC.

This clone was detected only once. The V call is TRBV5-6, the J call TRBJ2-5; D uncertain. The CDR3 length is 14 residues. Germline CDR1 is SGHDT and CDR2 is YYEEEE. The ends were cut back, 4 bases at V and 3 bases at J, with 13 bases in the middle. The CDR3 is CASSLNYRKETQYF. The CDR3 DNA is TGTGCCAGCAGCCTAAATTACCGAAAAGAGACCCAGTACTTC.

Judged by abundance, this clone is medium-sized. This chain links TRBV4-2 with TRBJ1-4, with D unresolved. This CDR3 region has 15 residues. Germline V gene lookup returns CDR1 LGHNA and CDR2 YNFKEQ. V was shortened by 0 bases and J by 0 bases, with 5 bases between the two germline ends. The CDR3 is CASSQDRSTNEKLFF. The CDR3 DNA reads as TGTGCCAGCAGCCAAGACAGATCAACTAATGAAAAACTGTTTTTT.

The CDR3 is CASSFLTGELFF. In nucleotides, the CDR3 is TGTGCCAGCAGTTTCCTCACCGGGGAGCTGTTTTTT. The chain recombines TRBV28 with TRBJ2-2; D not certain. Germline CDR1 and CDR2: MDHEN and SYDVKM. The V end was cut by 3 bases, the J end by 4 bases, with 3 bases between. The CDR3 has 12 amino acids.

The sample holds a few counts of this clone. The rearrangement joins TRBV7-2 to TRBJ2-1, with a tentative D call TRBD2 (5 bases). V was clipped by 1 base and J by 4 bases, with 11 bases between them. Looked up from germline, CDR1 is SGHTA and CDR2 is FQGNSA. There are 15 residues in the CDR3. The CDR3 DNA is TGTGCCAGCAGCTTAGGGTCTGAGGGATACAATGAGCAGTTCTTC. Translating it yields CASSLGSEGYNEQFF.

The rearrangement uses TRBV30 and TRBJ1-2; a possible D gene is TRBD1 (5 bases). V lost 5 bases and J lost 0, with 10 bases in between. The CDR3 has 13 amino acids. Germline V gene sequence: CDR1 GTSNPN, CDR2 SVGIG (reference sequence). CDR3: CAWATGANYGYTF. The CDR3 DNA follows: TGTGCCTGGGCCACAGGAGCTAACTATGGCTACACCTTC.

The rearrangement joins TRBV5-1 to TRBJ2-5, with 8 bases identical to TRBD2. This CDR3 contains 15 residues. CDR1 SGHRS and CDR2 YFSETQ come from the germline V gene. V shed 7 bases, J shed 1 base, and the junction held 9 bases outside the gene matches. The DNA for the CDR3 is TGCGCCAGCGCCCCGGGGGGGGCCTTCCAAGAGACCCAGTACTTC. This gives the protein CASAPGGAFQETQYF.

CDR3 sequence (DNA): TGTGCCAGCAGCCTAATTTCCGGGGGACAGACGAGCTTAGGAGGTGGCTACACCTTC. It yields the protein CASSLISGGQTSLGGGYTF. The chain uses TRBV27 and TRBJ1-2, with TRBD1 identical over 7 bases. In germline, CDR1 is MNHEY, CDR2 SMNVEV (reference sequence). The CDR3 length is 19 residues. V lost 6 bases, J lost 7 bases, and 26 bases stayed unmatched.

The rearrangement links TRBV18 to TRBJ1-1; 9 bases align to TRBD1. Trimming at V came to 3 bases and at J to 5 bases, leaving 19 bases not matched to a gene. Germline V gene lookup returns CDR1 KGHSH and CDR2 LQKENI. This CDR3 contains 19 residues. In DNA, the CDR3 is TGTGCCAGCTCACCGGTACTACAGGGACAGGGTTCTGGATGGACTGAAGCTTTCTTT. It is translated as CASSPVLQGQGSGWTEAFF.

The CDR3 DNA is TGCGCCAGCAGCTTGGGTCTAGCGGCGGACTACAATGAGCAGTTCTTC. It translates to CASSLGLAADYNEQFF. The chain uses TRBV5-1 and TRBJ2-1; 7 bases line up with TRBD2. V lost 0 bases, J lost 3 bases, and 6 bases stayed unmatched. The germline V gene has CDR1 SGHRS and CDR2 YFSETQ. CDR3 size: 16 residues. Filled out from reference TRBV5-1 and TRBJ2-1, the complete variable domain reads KAGVTQTPRYLIKTRGQQVTLSCSPISGHRSVSWYQQTPGQGLQFLFEYFSETQRNKGNFPGRFSGRQFSNSRSEMNVSTLELGDSALYLCASSLGLAADYNEQFFGPGTRLTVL.